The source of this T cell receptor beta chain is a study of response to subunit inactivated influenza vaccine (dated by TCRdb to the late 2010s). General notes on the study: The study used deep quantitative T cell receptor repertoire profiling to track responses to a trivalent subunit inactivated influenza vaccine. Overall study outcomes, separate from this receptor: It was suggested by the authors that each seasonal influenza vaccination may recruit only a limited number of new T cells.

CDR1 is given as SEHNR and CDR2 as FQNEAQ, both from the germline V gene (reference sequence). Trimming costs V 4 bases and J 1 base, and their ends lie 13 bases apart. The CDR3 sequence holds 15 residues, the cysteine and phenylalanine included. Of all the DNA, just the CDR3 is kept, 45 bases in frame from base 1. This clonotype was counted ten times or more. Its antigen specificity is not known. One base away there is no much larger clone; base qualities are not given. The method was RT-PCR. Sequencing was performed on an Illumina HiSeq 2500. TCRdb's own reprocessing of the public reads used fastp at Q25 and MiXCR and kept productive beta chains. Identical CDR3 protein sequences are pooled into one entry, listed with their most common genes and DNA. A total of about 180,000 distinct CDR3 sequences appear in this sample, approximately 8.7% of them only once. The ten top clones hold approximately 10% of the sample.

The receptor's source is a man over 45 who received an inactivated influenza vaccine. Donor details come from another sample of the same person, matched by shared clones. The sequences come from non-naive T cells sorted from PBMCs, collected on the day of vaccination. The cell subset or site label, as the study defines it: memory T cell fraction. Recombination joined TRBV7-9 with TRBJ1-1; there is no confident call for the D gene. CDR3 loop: CASSYNPLQNTEAFF. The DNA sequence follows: TGTGCCAGCAGCTATAACCCGTTGCAGAACACTGAAGCTTTCTTT.